This T cell receptor (beta chain) is from a study of cytomegalovirus exposure and HLA in healthy donors. General study points: Among the CMV-associated chains, a few were confirmed in vitro as specific for CMV antigens.

This clone was detected a few times. The target antigen is unknown. This CDR3 is built from 17 residues. Trimming cost V 2 bases and J 7 bases; bases outside gene matches: 10. The germline V gene encodes CDR1 SEHNR and CDR2 FQNEAQ (reference sequence). The study ran its PCR with 60 Vbeta and 13 Jbeta primers. The protocol was immunoSEQ multiplex PCR, while the TCRdb copy is restricted to in-frame clones and leaves out a portion. The sample gives about 200,000 clones, roughly 77% of which show up once; around 3.6% is in the top ten. The sequenced sample consisted of PBMCs. This clonotype originated in a man in his forties in good health and CMV-seropositive. The chain employs TRBV7-9 and TRBJ2-2, with 10 positions matching TRBD1. The DNA of the CDR3 is TGTGCCAGCAGCTTATGGTTCGGGACAGGGGCGATCGGGGAGCTGTTTTTT. This encodes CASSLWFGTGAIGELFF.